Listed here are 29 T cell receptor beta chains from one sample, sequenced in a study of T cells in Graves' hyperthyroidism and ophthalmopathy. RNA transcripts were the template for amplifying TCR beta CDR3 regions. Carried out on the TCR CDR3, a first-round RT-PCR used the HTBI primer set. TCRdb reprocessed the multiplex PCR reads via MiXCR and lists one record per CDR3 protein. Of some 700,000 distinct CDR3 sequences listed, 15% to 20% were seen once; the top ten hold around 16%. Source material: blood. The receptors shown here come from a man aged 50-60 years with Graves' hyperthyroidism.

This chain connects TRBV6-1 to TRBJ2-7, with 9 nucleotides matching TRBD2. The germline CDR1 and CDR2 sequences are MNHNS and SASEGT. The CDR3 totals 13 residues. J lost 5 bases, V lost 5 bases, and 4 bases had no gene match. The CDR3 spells CASSQREAHEQYF. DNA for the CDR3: TGTGCCAGCAGTCAGCGGGAGGCCCACGAGCAGTACTTC.

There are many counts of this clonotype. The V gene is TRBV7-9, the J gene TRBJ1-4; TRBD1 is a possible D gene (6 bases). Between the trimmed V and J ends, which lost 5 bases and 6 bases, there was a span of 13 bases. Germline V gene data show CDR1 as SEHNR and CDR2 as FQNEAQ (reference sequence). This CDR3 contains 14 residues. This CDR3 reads CASSLGHGYEKLFF. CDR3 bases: TGTGCCAGCAGCCTGGGACACGGCTATGAAAAACTGTTTTTT.

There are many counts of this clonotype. CDR3 nucleotides: TGTGCCAGCAGCAACGGACAGGCCTACGAGCAGTACTTC. Encoded protein: CASSNGQAYEQYF. This chain uses TRBV7-9 with TRBJ2-7, with 7 bases that match TRBD1. CDR1 SEHNR and CDR2 FQNEAQ come from the germline V gene (reference sequence). The J segment lost 2 bases and the V segment lost 5 bases, leaving 3 bases of the junction unmatched. This CDR3 has 13 amino acids.

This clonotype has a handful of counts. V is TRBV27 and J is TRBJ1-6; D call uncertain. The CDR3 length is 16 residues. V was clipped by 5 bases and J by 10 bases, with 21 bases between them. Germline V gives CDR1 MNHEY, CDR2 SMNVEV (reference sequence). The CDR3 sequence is CASSTNIRAPWSPLHF. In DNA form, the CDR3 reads TGTGCCAGCAGTACAAACATCCGGGCTCCTTGGTCACCCCTCCACTTT.

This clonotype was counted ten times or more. The CDR3 is CAIRGTSVHTGELFF. CDR3 sequence (DNA): TGTGCCATCAGGGGGACTAGCGTACACACCGGGGAGCTGTTTTTT. J is TRBJ2-2 and V is TRBV10-3; 10 bases fit TRBD2. CDR1 ENHRY and CDR2 SYGVKD come from the germline V gene. V dropped 6 bases and J dropped 3; count of bases not matched to a gene: 4. The CDR3 length is 15 residues.

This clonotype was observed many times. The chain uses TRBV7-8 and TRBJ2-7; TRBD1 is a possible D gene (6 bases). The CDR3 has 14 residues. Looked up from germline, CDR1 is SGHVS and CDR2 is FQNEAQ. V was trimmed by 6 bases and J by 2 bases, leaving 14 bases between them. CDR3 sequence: CASSFDRYTYEQYF. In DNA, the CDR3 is TGTGCCAGCAGTTTTGACAGGTATACCTACGAGCAGTACTTC. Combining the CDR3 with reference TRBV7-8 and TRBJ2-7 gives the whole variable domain GAGVSQSPRYKVAKRGQDVALRCDPISGHVSLFWYQQALGQGPEFLTYFQNEAQLDKSGLPSDRFFAERPEGSVSTLKIQRTQQEDSAVYLCASSFDRYTYEQYFGPGTRLTVT.

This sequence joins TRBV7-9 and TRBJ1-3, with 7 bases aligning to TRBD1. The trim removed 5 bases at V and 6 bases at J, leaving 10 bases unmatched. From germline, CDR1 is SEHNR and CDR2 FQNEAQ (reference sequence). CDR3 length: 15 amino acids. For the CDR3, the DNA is TGTGCCAGCAGCCTACCTCGGACAGGAGAAAACACCATATATTTT. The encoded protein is CASSLPRTGENTIYF.

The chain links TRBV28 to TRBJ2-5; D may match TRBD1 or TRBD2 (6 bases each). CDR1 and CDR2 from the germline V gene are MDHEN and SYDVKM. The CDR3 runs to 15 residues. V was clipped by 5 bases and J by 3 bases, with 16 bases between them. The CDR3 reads CASSPPARGEETQYF. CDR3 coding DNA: TGTGCCAGCAGTCCCCCGGCTAGGGGGGAAGAGACCCAGTACTTC.

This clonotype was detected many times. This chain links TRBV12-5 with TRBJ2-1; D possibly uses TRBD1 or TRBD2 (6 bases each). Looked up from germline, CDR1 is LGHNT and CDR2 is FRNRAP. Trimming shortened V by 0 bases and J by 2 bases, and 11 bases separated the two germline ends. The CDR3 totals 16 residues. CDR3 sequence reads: CASGLVHGGPYNEQFF. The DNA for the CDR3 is TGTGCTAGTGGTTTGGTACACGGGGGCCCCTACAATGAGCAGTTCTTC.

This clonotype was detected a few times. CDR3 in DNA: TGTGCCAGCAGCCCGGGACAGGGGTTTCCCAATCAGCCCCAGCATTTT. Translation: CASSPGQGFPNQPQHF. The chain combines TRBV6-1 with TRBJ1-5; 10 nucleotides agree with TRBD1. J gave up 3 bases and V 6 bases, and 8 bases lay outside the gene matches. In germline, CDR1 is MNHNS, CDR2 SASEGT. The CDR3 has 16 amino acids.

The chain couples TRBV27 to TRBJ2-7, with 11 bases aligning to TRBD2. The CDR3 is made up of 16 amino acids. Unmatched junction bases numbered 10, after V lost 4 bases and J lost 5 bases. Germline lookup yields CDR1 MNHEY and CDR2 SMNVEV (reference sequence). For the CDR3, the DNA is TGTGCCAGCAGTTCCCCCGCTAGCGGGAGGACCCACGAGCAGTACTTC. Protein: CASSSPASGRTHEQYF.

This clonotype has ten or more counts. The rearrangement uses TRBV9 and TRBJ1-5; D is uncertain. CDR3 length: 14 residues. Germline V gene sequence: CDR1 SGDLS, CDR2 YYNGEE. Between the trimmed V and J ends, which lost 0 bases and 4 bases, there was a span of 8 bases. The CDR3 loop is CASSVDMGNQPQHF. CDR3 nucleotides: TGTGCCAGCAGCGTAGATATGGGAAATCAGCCCCAGCATTTT.

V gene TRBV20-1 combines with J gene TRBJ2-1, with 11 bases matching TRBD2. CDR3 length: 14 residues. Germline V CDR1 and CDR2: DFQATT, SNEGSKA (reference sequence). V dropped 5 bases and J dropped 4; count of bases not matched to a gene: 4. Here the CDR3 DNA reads TGCAGTGCTGCACTAGCGGGGGTTTACAATGAGCAGTTCTTC. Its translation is CSAALAGVYNEQFF.

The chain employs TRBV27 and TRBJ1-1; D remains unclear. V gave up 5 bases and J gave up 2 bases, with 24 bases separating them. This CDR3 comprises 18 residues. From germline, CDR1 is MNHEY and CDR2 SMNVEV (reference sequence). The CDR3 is CASSPLGKGTPLNTEAFF. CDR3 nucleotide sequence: TGTGCCAGCAGTCCCCTAGGGAAGGGAACCCCACTCAACACTGAAGCTTTCTTT.

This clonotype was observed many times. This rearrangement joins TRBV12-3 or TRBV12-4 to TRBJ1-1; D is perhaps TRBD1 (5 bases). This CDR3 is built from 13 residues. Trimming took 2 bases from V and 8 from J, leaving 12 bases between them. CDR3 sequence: CASSLFGATEAFF. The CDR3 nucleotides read TGTGCCAGCAGTTTATTCGGGGCTACGGAAGCTTTCTTT.

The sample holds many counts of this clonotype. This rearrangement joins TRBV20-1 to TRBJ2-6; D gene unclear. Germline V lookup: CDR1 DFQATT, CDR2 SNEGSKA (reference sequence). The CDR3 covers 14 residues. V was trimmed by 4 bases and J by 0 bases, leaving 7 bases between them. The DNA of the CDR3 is TGCAGTGCTATGTCCCACTCTGGGGCCAACGTCCTGACTTTC. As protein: CSAMSHSGANVLTF.

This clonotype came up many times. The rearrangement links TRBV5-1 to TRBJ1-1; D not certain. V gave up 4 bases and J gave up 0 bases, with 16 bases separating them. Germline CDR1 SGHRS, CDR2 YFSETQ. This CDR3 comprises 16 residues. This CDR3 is CASSPKTDGLNTEAFF. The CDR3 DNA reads TGCGCCAGCAGCCCAAAGACCGACGGTCTGAACACTGAAGCTTTCTTT.

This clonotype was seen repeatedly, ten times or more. The CDR3 coding sequence is TGTGCCAGCAGCCCAGGACAGATTTTCTATGGCTACACCTTC. Its translation: CASSPGQIFYGYTF. This rearrangement joins TRBV11-2 to TRBJ1-2; TRBD1 might be the D (6 bases). The CDR3 is 14 amino acids. Germline V gene sequence: CDR1 SGHAT, CDR2 FQNNGV. The V end lost 5 bases, the J end lost 4 bases, and 14 bases lay between the germline ends.

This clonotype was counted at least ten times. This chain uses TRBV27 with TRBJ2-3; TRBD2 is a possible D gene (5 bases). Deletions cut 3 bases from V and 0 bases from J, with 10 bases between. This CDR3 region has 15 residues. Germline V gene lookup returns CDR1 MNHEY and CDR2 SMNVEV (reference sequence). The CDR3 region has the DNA TGTGCCAGCAGTTTTGATGGCGGGAGCACAGATACGCAGTATTTT. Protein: CASSFDGGSTDTQYF.

The CDR3 loop reads CASRETGHNEQFF. CDR3 in DNA: TGTGCCAGCAGGGAGACAGGGCACAATGAGCAGTTCTTC. This chain uses TRBV27 with TRBJ2-1; 7 bases agree with TRBD1. Germline V CDR1 and CDR2: MNHEY, SMNVEV (reference sequence). V trimming: 6 bases; J trimming: 5 bases; junction bases outside the gene matches: 4. This CDR3 comprises 13 residues.

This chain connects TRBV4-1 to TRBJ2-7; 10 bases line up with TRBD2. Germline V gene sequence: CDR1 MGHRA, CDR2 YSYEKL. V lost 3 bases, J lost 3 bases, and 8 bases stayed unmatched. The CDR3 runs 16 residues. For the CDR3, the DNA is TGCGCCAGCAGCCAGGACGGGGCTAGCGGGAGCTACGAGCAGTACTTC. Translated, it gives CASSQDGASGSYEQYF.

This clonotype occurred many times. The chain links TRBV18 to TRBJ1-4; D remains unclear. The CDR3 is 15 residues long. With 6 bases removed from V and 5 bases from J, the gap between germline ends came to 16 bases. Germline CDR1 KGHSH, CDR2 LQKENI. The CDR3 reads CASSRPSQSNEKLFF. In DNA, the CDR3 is TGTGCCAGCTCGCGCCCTAGCCAGTCAAATGAAAAACTGTTTTTT. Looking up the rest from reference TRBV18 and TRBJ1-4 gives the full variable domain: NAGVMQNPRHLVRRRGQEARLRCSPMKGHSHVYWYRQLPEEGLKFMVYLQKENIIDESGMPKERFSAEFPKEGPSILRIQQVVRGDSAAYFCASSRPSQSNEKLFFGSGTQLSVL.

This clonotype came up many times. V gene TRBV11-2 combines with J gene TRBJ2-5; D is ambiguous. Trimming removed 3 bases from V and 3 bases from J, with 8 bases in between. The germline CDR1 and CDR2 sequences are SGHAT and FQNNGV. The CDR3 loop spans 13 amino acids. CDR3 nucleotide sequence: TGTGCCAGCAGCTTTGTGGCCGAAGAGACCCAGTACTTC. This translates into CASSFVAEETQYF. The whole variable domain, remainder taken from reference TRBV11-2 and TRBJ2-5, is EAGVAQSPRYKIIEKRQSVAFWCNPISGHATLYWYQQILGQGPKLLIQFQNNGVVDDSQLPKDRFSAERLKGVDSTLKIQPAKLEDSAVYLCASSFVAEETQYFGPGTRLLVL.

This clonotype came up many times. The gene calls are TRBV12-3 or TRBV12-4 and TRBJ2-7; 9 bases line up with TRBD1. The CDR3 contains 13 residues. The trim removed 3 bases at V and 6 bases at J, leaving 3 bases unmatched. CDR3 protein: CASSFGTGFEQYF. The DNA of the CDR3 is TGTGCCAGCAGTTTCGGGACAGGGTTCGAGCAGTACTTC.

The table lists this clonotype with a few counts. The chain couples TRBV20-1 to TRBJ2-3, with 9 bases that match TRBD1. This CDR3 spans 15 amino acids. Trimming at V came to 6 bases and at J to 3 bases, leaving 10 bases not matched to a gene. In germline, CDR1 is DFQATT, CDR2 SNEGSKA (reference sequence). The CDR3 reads CSAPDRGMATDTQYF. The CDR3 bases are TGCAGTGCCCCGGACAGGGGAATGGCAACAGATACGCAGTATTTT.

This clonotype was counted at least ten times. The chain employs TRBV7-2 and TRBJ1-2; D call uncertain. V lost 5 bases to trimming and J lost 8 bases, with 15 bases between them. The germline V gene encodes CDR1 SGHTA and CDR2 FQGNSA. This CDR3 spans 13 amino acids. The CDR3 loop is CASSPGGIYGYTF. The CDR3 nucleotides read TGTGCCAGCAGCCCCGGAGGGATATACGGCTACACCTTC.

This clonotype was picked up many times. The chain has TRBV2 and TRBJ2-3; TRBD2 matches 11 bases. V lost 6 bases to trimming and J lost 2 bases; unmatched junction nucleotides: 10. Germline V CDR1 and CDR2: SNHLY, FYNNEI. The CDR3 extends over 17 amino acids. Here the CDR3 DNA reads TGTGCCAGCAGGGGACGTAGCGGGAGGGGATTCACAGATACGCAGTATTTT. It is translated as CASRGRSGRGFTDTQYF.

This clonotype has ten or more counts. CDR3 nucleotide sequence: TGTGCCAGCAACCCAGCGGGAGTTTTCTACGAGCAGTACTTC. This gives the protein CASNPAGVFYEQYF. V gene TRBV2 combines with J gene TRBJ2-7; 8 nucleotides align to TRBD2. CDR1 and CDR2 (germline): SNHLY, FYNNEI. The CDR3 sequence is 14 residues long. V was pared by 7 bases and J by 3 bases, with 8 bases of the junction left unmatched.

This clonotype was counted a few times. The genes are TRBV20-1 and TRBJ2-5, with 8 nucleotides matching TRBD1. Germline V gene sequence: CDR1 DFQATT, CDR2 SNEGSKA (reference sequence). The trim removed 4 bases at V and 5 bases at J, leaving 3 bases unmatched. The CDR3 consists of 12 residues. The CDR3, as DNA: TGCAGTGCTACCGACAGGGGCGAGACCCAGTACTTC. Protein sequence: CSATDRGETQYF.